This record covers a single TCR beta chain. No cognate antigen has been identified for it. There are no base qualities to consult, and no much larger clone falls within one base. TCR CDR3 regions were amplified from genomic DNA by multiplex PCR using the deep immunoSEQ assay. Extracted genomic DNA from each cell subset was distributed evenly across all wells of several immunoSEQ 96-well plates, and each plate was treated as a replicate. For sorted subsets, roughly 190 ng of genomic DNA, equivalent to around 31,000 T cell genomes, went into each replicate PCR. The purified libraries were quantified using a Qubit 3.0 fluorometer, sized with a Bioanalyzer 2100, and then quantified again using the KAPA Library Quantification kit. Each immunoSEQ 96-well plate was sequenced on its own single-read 150-cycle Illumina NextSeq 550 flow cell. For the original study's pipeline: Because only junctional sequences without quality scores were contained in the immunoSEQ output, filtering matching that applied to full-length reads could not be performed. To assign V/J genes and CDR3, sequences were annotated using PyIR, a Python wrapper for IgBLAST v1.9, with IMGT germline references. Reads were filtered out if the reads had weak V/J assignments (E-value above 1e-6), no CDR3, stop codons, out-of-frame junctions, or ambiguous translated residues. V3J clonotypes were defined as sequences sharing the same inferred V gene, J gene, and CDR3 amino acid sequence. Percentage overlap between repertoires was calculated by dividing the number of shared unique clonotypes by the size of the smaller repertoire. Richness of each repertoire was evaluated using RTK rarefaction, the Chao1 estimator, and Recon v2.1 estimates of unobserved clonotypes. For all TCRbeta clonotypes obtained by the gDNA method from a few donors, generation probabilities were computed with OLGA. TCRdb took over this immuneACCESS table, retaining in-frame rearrangements with V and J assigned. Such tables are incomplete; in checked studies, under half of the missing clones stem from an unresolved V gene, and the remainder is unexplained. V and J calls and clone size are given by that table; D and trimming were obtained from the DNA. For this sample the table gives approximately 2,300,000 clones, of which approximately 90% were detected only once. The top ten clonotypes cover 0.37% of the sample.

This sample was taken from a study of shared clonotypes between healthy human individuals (dated by TCRdb to 2020 to 2021). For the study in its entirety: The cohort included three men and two women between 18 and 49 years of age. For each donor, three plates each were used for CD4 naive and CD4 memory, two plates were used for CD8 naive, and one plate was used for CD8 memory. To estimate repertoire size and how much clonotypes are shared between individuals, the study performed deep sequencing of blood TCR repertoires from a handful of healthy adults. Libraries were prepared and TCR repertoires were sequenced by different laboratories using diverse techniques, in order to increase sequencing depth and limit assay-specific biases. Leukapheresis yielded between about 0.8 and 9.5 billion PBMCs per donor.

Summary of the overall study and its limitations: Clonotypes shared by all four sorted-subset donors showed higher generation probabilities than non-shared clonotypes. Incomplete sequencing was indicated by rarefaction of sorted-subset datasets, despite the large sequencing depth. Larger estimated clonotype richness was generally found for naive subsets than for memory subsets. About 4.5% of naive CD4, 3.5% of naive CD8, around 2.3% of memory CD4, and over 0.35% of memory CD8 clonotypes were shared across several donors. Based on pairwise subsampling, the degree of clonotype sharing among donors was expected to be affected by sequencing depth. The genetic and exposure-history diversity represented was limited by the small number of donors. Only blood was sampled, and tissue TCR repertoires likely differ from those in blood.

Looking up the germline V gene yields CDR1 SGDLS and CDR2 YYNGEE. V is cut back by 1 base and J by 3 bases, with 6 bases in the junction unmatched. Its CDR3 holds 15 amino acids, cysteine through phenylalanine. Only the CDR3 DNA stays, 45 bases, in frame from base 1. Healthy HIV-negative adults with no recently reported acute infections or vaccinations were included as donors. Every donor was a Caucasian adult residing in Nashville, Tennessee, USA. CD4+ T cells were enriched by magnetic negative selection; naive cells were then positively selected on CD45RA, and the negative fraction formed the memory subset. After blood collection by leukapheresis, PBMCs were isolated using Ficoll-Histopaque density gradient centrifugation and then cryopreserved in the vapor phase of liquid nitrogen. Purity and quantity of every magnetically sorted T cell population were checked by analytical flow cytometry. Genomic DNA was isolated from each sorted fraction and quantified by UV absorbance on a Nanodrop 2000c.

This chain joins TRBV9 to TRBJ2-7; a stretch of 8 junction bases matches TRBD2. Sample: naive CD4+ T cells from PBMCs. Taken with the paper, the label for cell subset or site translates to: CD45RA+ positively selected. The receptor's source is a man aged 18 to 30 in good health. Some clones in this sample may be carry-over from other donors' samples. The CDR3 in this case is CASSVPQRERYEQYF. In nucleotide form, the sequence is TGTGCCAGCAGCGTACCCCAGCGGGAGCGCTACGAGCAGTACTTC.